A single sample gave rise to the 27 T cell receptor beta chains below, sequenced in a study of identical twins. From the 5' RACE reads, TCRdb called clonotypes with MiXCR, one entry per CDR3 protein. The data hold around 680,000 distinct CDR3 sequences, with approximately 9% observed a single time. Another study also made use of these data, one on yellow fever vaccine responses in identical twins.

The sequencing sample was made of PBMCs. The receptors originated from a young woman in good health.

This clonotype has just a few counts. The chain couples TRBV10-2 to TRBJ1-4, with D unresolved. Looked up from germline, CDR1 is WSHSY and CDR2 is SAAADI. The CDR3 length is 14 residues. V was pared by 6 bases and J by 3 bases, with 11 bases between. CDR3 in DNA: TGCGCCAGCAGGGTAGATCAGGCTAATGAAAAACTGTTTTTT. It yields the protein CASRVDQANEKLFF.

The chain couples TRBV12-3 or TRBV12-4 to TRBJ2-5; D perhaps matches TRBD2 (5 bases). This CDR3 spans 15 amino acids. Deletions cut 6 bases from V and 4 bases from J, with 18 bases between. CDR3 region: CASSRAGLAGETQYF. The CDR3 DNA follows: TGTGCCAGCAGCCGGGCTGGGCTAGCAGGAGAGACCCAGTACTTC.

The table lists this clonotype with a few counts. This rearrangement joins TRBV27 to TRBJ2-7; D possibly corresponds to TRBD1 (5 bases). Looked up from germline, CDR1 is MNHEY and CDR2 is SMNVEV (reference sequence). The CDR3 contains 15 residues. V was cut by 1 base and J by 0 bases, with 10 bases left in between. CDR3 sequence reads: CASSLLDKNSYEQYF. Here the CDR3 DNA reads TGTGCCAGCAGTTTATTGGACAAAAACTCCTACGAGCAGTACTTC.

This clonotype was seen many times. This rearrangement joins TRBV3-1 to TRBJ1-1, with D hard to call. Germline V lookup: CDR1 LGHDT, CDR2 YNNKEL (reference sequence). This CDR3 has 14 residues. Trimming cost V 1 base and J 0 bases, with 6 bases left between them. The CDR3 bases are TGTGCCAGCAGCCAAGGGCTGATGAACACTGAAGCTTTCTTT. Residues: CASSQGLMNTEAFF.

This clonotype came up many times. The chain recombines TRBV4-3 with TRBJ2-7, with 10 bases identical to TRBD2. This CDR3 comprises 18 residues. The germline V gene has CDR1 LGHNA and CDR2 YSLEER. Germline trimming cut 2 bases from V and 0 bases from J; bases unmatched to any gene: 10. The CDR3 protein is CASSQLLGASGSSYEQYF. The CDR3 bases are TGCGCCAGCAGCCAACTTTTGGGGGCTAGCGGGAGCTCCTACGAGCAGTACTTC.

This clonotype was observed a handful of times. The gene calls are TRBV29-1 and TRBJ2-5, with TRBD2 matching over 11 bases. This CDR3 has 15 residues. The V and J ends lost 2 bases and 5 bases, in that order; junction bases with no gene match: 7. Germline CDR1 is SQVTM and CDR2 is ANQGSEA. The chain's CDR3 is CSVEIAGGPLETQYF. CDR3 in DNA: TGCAGCGTTGAAATAGCGGGAGGGCCCTTGGAGACCCAGTACTTC. The variable domain in full, with the rest retrieved from reference TRBV29-1 and TRBJ2-5, is SAVISQKPSRDICQRGTSLTIQCQVDSQVTMMFWYRQQPGQSLTLIATANQGSEATYESGFVIDKFPISRPNLTFSTLTVSNMSPEDSSIYLCSVEIAGGPLETQYFGPGTRLLVL.

This clonotype has more than one count but fewer than ten. The rearrangement uses TRBV5-1 and TRBJ2-1; 10 bases are shared with TRBD1. The V segment lost 0 bases and the J segment 6 bases; nucleotides outside the gene matches: 15. Germline CDR1 and CDR2: SGHRS and YFSETQ. The CDR3 is made up of 19 amino acids. CDR3 region: CASSLVTGGRSLLGNEQFF. For the CDR3, the DNA is TGCGCCAGCAGCTTGGTGACAGGGGGCCGCAGCCTTCTGGGCAATGAGCAGTTCTTC.

This clonotype was found many times. The gene calls are TRBV10-1 and TRBJ2-7; 10 nucleotides line up with TRBD2. Germline values: CDR1 WNHNN, CDR2 SYGVQD (reference sequence). V was clipped by 5 bases and J by 4 bases; unmatched bases: 8. CDR3 size: 15 residues. The CDR3 loop is CASSRDLAGVYEQYF. The CDR3 DNA reads TGCGCCAGCAGTAGGGACCTAGCGGGAGTTTACGAGCAGTACTTC.

The gene calls are TRBV4-1 and TRBJ2-1; D might be TRBD2 (7 bases). V lost 3 bases, J lost 6 bases, and 9 bases lay in between. Germline assignment: CDR1 MGHRA and CDR2 YSYEKL. This CDR3 contains 13 residues. CDR3 amino acids: CASSHGGANEQFF. The CDR3, as DNA: TGCGCCAGCAGCCATGGGGGGGCCAATGAGCAGTTCTTC.

This clonotype was seen repeatedly, ten times or more. The chain employs TRBV4-3 and TRBJ2-4; 8 nucleotides line up with TRBD2. Germline V gives CDR1 LGHNA, CDR2 YSLEER. The V and J ends lost 0 bases and 8 bases, in that order; junction bases with no gene match: 9. The CDR3 is 16 residues long. Here the CDR3 DNA reads TGCGCCAGCAGCCAAGATCTTGCGGGAGGAGTGTACATTCAGTACTTC. Protein sequence: CASSQDLAGGVYIQYF.

The chain uses TRBV5-1 and TRBJ2-7; 8 bases are shared with TRBD1. V lost 7 bases and J lost 3; bases outside the gene matches: 9. The CDR3 is made up of 14 amino acids. Looked up from germline, CDR1 is SGHRS and CDR2 is YFSETQ. CDR3 DNA: TGCGCCAGCCAGTGGAGACAGGGGAACTACGAGCAGTACTTC. Translation gives CASQWRQGNYEQYF.

The V call is TRBV2, the J call TRBJ2-7; D is ambiguous. Trimming took 4 bases from V and 4 from J, leaving 11 bases between them. CDR3 length: 13 residues. Germline values: CDR1 SNHLY, CDR2 FYNNEI. The CDR3: CASSVQATYEQYF. Written as DNA, the CDR3 is TGTGCCAGCAGTGTTCAGGCGACTTACGAGCAGTACTTC.

In its sample, this clonotype was seen a few times. This chain links TRBV28 with TRBJ2-6; 7 bases map to TRBD1. The CDR3 consists of 15 residues. Trimming at V came to 8 bases and at J to 2 bases, leaving 6 bases not matched to a gene. Germline V gives CDR1 MDHEN, CDR2 SYDVKM. The DNA of the CDR3 is TGTGCCAGCCAAGAACAGGGGACTGGGGCCAACGTCCTGACTTTC. Translating gives CASQEQGTGANVLTF.

There are a few counts of this clonotype. The chain joins TRBV28 to TRBJ2-5; TRBD2 aligns across 11 bases. Germline loops: CDR1 MDHEN, CDR2 SYDVKM. The CDR3 sequence is 16 residues long. V shed 2 bases and J 4 bases; nucleotides not matched to a gene: 6. CDR3 residues: CASSLVSGGAGETQYF. The DNA of the CDR3 is TGTGCCAGCAGTTTAGTTAGCGGGGGGGCCGGAGAGACCCAGTACTTC. The full variable domain, its missing parts supplied by reference TRBV28 and TRBJ2-5, is DVKVTQSSRYLVKRTGEKVFLECVQDMDHENMFWYRQDPGLGLRLIYFSYDVKMKEKGDIPEGYSVSREKKERFSLILESASTNQTSMYLCASSLVSGGAGETQYFGPGTRLLVL.

The chain joins TRBV6-5 to TRBJ1-4; D uncertain. CDR3 length: 13 residues. Trimming left V 2 bases short and J 7 bases short, with 8 bases between. Per the germline V gene, CDR1 is MNHEY and CDR2 is SVGAGI. The CDR3 sequence is CASSYLKGEKLFF. CDR3 sequence (DNA): TGTGCCAGCAGTTACCTTAAGGGTGAAAAACTGTTTTTT.

V gene TRBV28 combines with J gene TRBJ2-3; D is unresolved. The V end lost 5 bases, the J end lost 5 bases, and 20 bases lay between the germline ends. The CDR3 extends over 16 amino acids. The V gene's germline CDR1 is MDHEN and CDR2 SYDVKM. The CDR3 protein is CASSDPFQVQQDTQYF. The DNA of the CDR3 is TGTGCCAGCAGTGACCCTTTCCAGGTTCAGCAAGATACGCAGTATTTT. The complete variable domain, with remaining parts taken from reference TRBV28 and TRBJ2-3, reads DVKVTQSSRYLVKRTGEKVFLECVQDMDHENMFWYRQDPGLGLRLIYFSYDVKMKEKGDIPEGYSVSREKKERFSLILESASTNQTSMYLCASSDPFQVQQDTQYFGPGTRLTVL.

The chain links TRBV11-2 to TRBJ2-7, with 13 bases lining up with TRBD2. This CDR3 is built from 16 residues. The junction had 6 bases not matched to a gene; V was cut back by 5 bases and J by 2 bases. CDR1 is SGHAT, CDR2 FQNNGV, per germline. In nucleotides, the CDR3 is TGTGCCAGCAGCGGGGGACTAGCGGGGACTCCCTACGAGCAGTACTTC. It codes for CASSGGLAGTPYEQYF. Using reference TRBV11-2 and TRBJ2-7 for the parts outside the CDR3, the full variable domain is EAGVAQSPRYKIIEKRQSVAFWCNPISGHATLYWYQQILGQGPKLLIQFQNNGVVDDSQLPKDRFSAERLKGVDSTLKIQPAKLEDSAVYLCASSGGLAGTPYEQYFGPGTRLTVT.

This sequence joins TRBV20-1 and TRBJ2-7, with D perhaps assigned TRBD1 or TRBD2 (5 bases each). Germline-derived CDR1 and CDR2 are DFQATT and SNEGSKA (reference sequence). V was pared by 0 bases and J by 2 bases, with 14 bases between. This CDR3 has 15 amino acids. In DNA form, the CDR3 reads TGCAGTGCTAGAGATTTATCCCAGGGAGCCTACGAGCAGTACTTC. Its protein is CSARDLSQGAYEQYF.

This clonotype has more than one count but fewer than ten. V is TRBV30 and J is TRBJ2-7, with 7 nucleotides matching TRBD2. CDR3 length equals 14 residues. Trimming removed 2 bases from V and 3 bases from J; junction bases left unmatched: 7. CDR1 is GTSNPN and CDR2 is SVGIG in the germline V gene (reference sequence). DNA for the CDR3: TGTGCCTGGAGTCGAGCGGGATATCTCTACGAGCAGTACTTC. It encodes CAWSRAGYLYEQYF.

In this sample, this clonotype turned up a few times. The J gene is TRBJ2-3, the V gene TRBV5-1; a possible D gene is TRBD2 (5 bases). Trimming left V 3 bases short and J 4 bases short, with 12 bases between. Germline V lookup: CDR1 SGHRS, CDR2 YFSETQ. The CDR3 length is 14 residues. In DNA, the CDR3 is TGCGCCAGCAGCTCGGGATATCCTCCAGATACGCAGTATTTT. It encodes CASSSGYPPDTQYF.

The rearrangement links TRBV20-1 to TRBJ2-7, with D possibly being TRBD1 (5 bases). The germline V gene has CDR1 DFQATT and CDR2 SNEGSKA (reference sequence). V was pared by 3 bases and J by 6 bases, with 21 bases between. CDR3 size: 15 residues. The CDR3 protein is CSASDAPAGKTEQYF. CDR3 bases: TGCAGTGCTAGTGACGCTCCGGCAGGGAAAACCGAGCAGTACTTC.

This rearrangement joins TRBV11-2 to TRBJ1-2, with a possible D match to TRBD1 (5 bases). From germline, CDR1 is SGHAT and CDR2 FQNNGV. V lost 6 bases and J lost 2, with 13 bases in between. The CDR3 covers 14 residues. CDR3 residues: CASSAMGDNYGYTF. The CDR3 nucleotides read TGTGCCAGCAGTGCGATGGGGGACAACTATGGCTACACCTTC.

This clonotype was seen only a few times. The chain joins TRBV4-1 to TRBJ2-1; D perhaps matches TRBD2 (6 bases). V was cut by 1 base and J by 0 bases, with 13 bases left in between. The CDR3 runs 17 residues. Germline-derived CDR1 and CDR2 are MGHRA and YSYEKL. CDR3 amino acids: CASSQGPAGTSYNEQFF. Here the CDR3 DNA reads TGCGCCAGCAGCCAAGGTCCGGCGGGAACCTCCTACAATGAGCAGTTCTTC.

This chain joins TRBV3-1 and TRBJ1-2; TRBD1 matches 7 bases. There are 14 residues in the CDR3. The germline V gene has CDR1 LGHDT and CDR2 YNNKEL (reference sequence). V lost 6 bases to trimming and J lost 3 bases; unmatched junction nucleotides: 7. The CDR3: CASSFYRGHYGYTF. CDR3 DNA sequence: TGTGCCAGCAGTTTCTACAGGGGACACTATGGCTACACCTTC.

This chain joins TRBV25-1 and TRBJ2-7, with D possibly matching TRBD1 (5 bases). This CDR3 spans 17 amino acids. Germline CDR1 reads MGHDK; CDR2 reads SYGVNS. V lost 1 base and J 3 bases, leaving 19 bases between the germline ends. The CDR3 here is CASSELSETIRGYEQYF. As DNA, the CDR3 is TGTGCCAGCAGTGAATTGAGCGAGACCATAAGGGGCTACGAGCAGTACTTC.

This clonotype was counted at least ten times. The rearrangement uses TRBV7-2 and TRBJ2-1; the match to TRBD2 covers 10 bases. After removal of 5 bases from V and 4 bases from J, the junction contained 8 bases not matched to a gene. The CDR3 loop spans 16 amino acids. Germline loops: CDR1 SGHTA, CDR2 FQGNSA. The CDR3 sequence is CASSRPLAGKYNEQFF. CDR3 in DNA: TGTGCCAGCAGCCGGCCACTAGCGGGGAAGTACAATGAGCAGTTCTTC.

This clonotype was detected only a few times. The rearrangement links TRBV10-3 to TRBJ1-1; a weak D match, TRBD1 (5 bases). V was pared by 2 bases and J by 1 base, with 8 bases between. CDR1 and CDR2 (germline): ENHRY, SYGVKD. The CDR3 extends over 14 amino acids. The CDR3 region is CAISEIRGNTEAFF. DNA of the CDR3: TGTGCCATCAGTGAGATAAGGGGGAACACTGAAGCTTTCTTT.